This record covers a single TCR beta chain. Its antigen is not yet known. No base quality information exists; no much larger clone differs at one position. The protocol used for the library was the immunoSEQ multiplex PCR assay. TCRdb re-hosts the immuneACCESS table, in-frame sequences only. Its copies lack some clones; in the studies checked, an unresolved V gene accounts for under half of them, and the cause for the rest is not known. For this sample there are around 28,000 clones; approximately 87% appear just once. The top ten clonotypes cover 1.6% of the sample. This entry belongs to a study of control samples from healthy donors and cancer patients (dated by TCRdb to the early 2020s). Including the terminal cysteine and phenylalanine, the CDR3 comprises 13 residues. Of the read, only the CDR3 DNA is kept; its 39 bases are in frame from base 1. CDR1 and CDR2 (MGHDK, SYGVNS) derive from the germline V gene. V ends up 8 bases short and J 0 bases short, with an unmatched junction base count of 3.

The sequenced sample consisted of PBMCs. The source is a woman in her 40s with lung cancer. The chain uses TRBV25-1 and TRBJ1-1, with 7 bases aligning to TRBD1. The CDR3 reads as follows: CASGGTVNTEAFF. In nucleotides, the sequence is TGTGCCAGCGGTGGGACAGTGAACACTGAAGCTTTCTTT.